This T cell receptor (beta chain) was profiled in a study of shared clonotypes between healthy human individuals. Whole-study results and caveats: Relative to their counterparts shared across all four donors, non-shared clonotypes exhibited diminished generation probabilities.

The CDR3 runs 15 residues. The V end lost 3 bases, the J end lost 7 bases, and 18 bases lay between the germline ends. CDR1 SEHNR and CDR2 FQNEAQ come from the germline V gene (reference sequence). Naive-designated CD8 cells lacked CD45RO, were positively enriched for CCR7, and omitted terminally differentiated effector memory CD45RA+ cells. Deep level was the assay's run setting. Replicate sorted-subset PCRs were loaded with around 0.2 ug DNA, about 28,000 T cell genomes. Produced via immunoSEQ multiplex PCR; TCRdb's table is partial and in-frame only. The sample has 2 million to 2.5 million clones; roughly 91% are singletons. This clone appeared a single time. Its antigen is not identified.

This sequence originates from a young man in good health. Some clones in this sample may be carry-over from other donors' samples. Source material: naive CD8+ T cells from PBMCs. The chain links TRBV7-9 to TRBJ2-5, with D perhaps given as TRBD1 or TRBD2 (5 bases each). The CDR3: CASSFARDGSWTQYF. CDR3 DNA: TGTGCCAGCAGCTTTGCCCGGGACGGCAGTTGGACCCAGTACTTC.